The 31 T cell receptor beta chains presented below share a single source sample, sequenced in a study of T cell changes during pregnancy in multiple sclerosis. Measured with immunoSEQ multiplex PCR; TCRdb has only the in-frame clones, and not every one. The sample contains about 83,000 clones, roughly 96% of which appear only once. The material was peripheral blood, obtained in the second trimester of pregnancy. The receptors come from a female donor with multiple sclerosis, enrolled in a pregnancy study.

The V gene is TRBV30, the J gene TRBJ1-1, with 7 bases aligning to TRBD1. Germline V gene lookup returns CDR1 GTSNPN and CDR2 SVGIG (reference sequence). Trimming took 3 bases from V and 4 from J; bases not matched to a gene: 5. The CDR3 totals 13 residues. The CDR3 bases are TGTGCCTGGAGACGGGGACAGATCACTGAAGCTTTCTTT. It specifies CAWRRGQITEAFF.

The chain combines TRBV30 with TRBJ1-1; D remains ambiguous. The CDR3 contains 12 residues. With 0 bases removed from V and 8 bases from J, the gap between germline ends came to 10 bases. Germline loops: CDR1 GTSNPN, CDR2 SVGIG (reference sequence). The CDR3 here is CAWSVLAVEAFF. In DNA form, the CDR3 reads TGTGCCTGGAGTGTATTGGCAGTCGAAGCTTTCTTT.

CDR3: CASSKKKGTIFNEQFF. The CDR3 DNA is TGTGCCAGCAGCAAAAAGAAGGGGACTATATTCAATGAGCAGTTCTTC. The chain employs TRBV21-1 and TRBJ2-1; the DNA was not compared with TRBD2, the D call given in the table. TRBV21-1 is recorded as a pseudogene. CDR3 length equals 16 residues.

V usage is TRBV7-8 and J usage is TRBJ2-5; 8 bases align to TRBD1. The J segment lost 3 bases and the V segment lost 1 base, leaving 4 bases of the junction unmatched. The CDR3 loop spans 15 amino acids. The germline gives CDR1 SGHVS, CDR2 FQNEAQ. The CDR3 nucleotides are TGTGCCAGCAGCTTAGAAGCGGACAGGGAAGAGACCCAGTACTTC. Translation gives CASSLEADREETQYF.

This CDR3 reads CSVSDRGTEAFF. DNA for the CDR3: TGCAGCGTGTCGGACAGGGGGACTGAAGCTTTCTTT. This chain joins TRBV29-1 and TRBJ1-1; TRBD1 agrees at 10 bases. The ends lost 6 bases at V and 5 bases at J; junction bases unmatched: 3. This CDR3 comprises 12 residues. Germline lookup yields CDR1 SQVTM and CDR2 ANQGSEA.

DNA of the CDR3: TGTGCCAGCAGTTTATTGGGGGCGGGGGCCTACGAGCAGTACTTC. Protein sequence: CASSLLGAGAYEQYF. The chain couples TRBV27 to TRBJ2-7, with D perhaps matching TRBD2 (7 bases). V lost 1 base and J lost 2, with 12 bases in between. Looked up from germline, CDR1 is MNHEY and CDR2 is SMNVEV (reference sequence). This CDR3 region has 15 residues.

The rearrangement uses TRBV18 and TRBJ2-6, with D maybe TRBD1 (6 bases). The V gene lost 5 bases and the J gene lost 1 base, with 6 bases spanning the gap. Germline V gene lookup returns CDR1 KGHSH and CDR2 LQKENI. CDR3 size: 14 residues. The CDR3 DNA is TGTGCCAGCTCAACAGGGTCTGGGGCCAACGTCCTGACTTTC. This encodes CASSTGSGANVLTF.

This clone appeared a few times. The chain combines TRBV6-1 with TRBJ2-1; 10 positions match TRBD2. Per the germline V gene, CDR1 is MNHNS and CDR2 is SASEGT. V lost 3 bases and J lost 2; bases outside the gene matches: 4. CDR3 length: 16 amino acids. The CDR3: CASSDLSGRPYNEQFF. The CDR3 nucleotides read TGTGCCAGCAGTGACCTTAGCGGGAGGCCCTACAATGAGCAGTTCTTC.

The chain links TRBV29-1 to TRBJ2-1; D is perhaps TRBD2 (6 bases). V dropped 7 bases and J dropped 12 bases, with 28 bases sitting between them. The CDR3 is 15 amino acids. Germline V lookup: CDR1 SQVTM, CDR2 ANQGSEA. The CDR3, as DNA: TGCAGCGCCGCGCCTACTAGCAGCGGAACCGCTGCGCAGTTCTTC. It is translated as CSAAPTSSGTAAQFF.

The chain joins TRBV5-5 to TRBJ1-4; weak D call: TRBD1 (6 bases). Germline CDR1 is SGHKS and CDR2 is YYEKEE (reference sequence). The germline V and J ends were trimmed by 1 base and 7 bases, with 11 bases remaining between them. The CDR3 has 14 amino acids. The CDR3, as DNA: TGTGCCAGCAGCTTGCAGGGGAGTGGTGAAAAACTGTTTTTT. Its translation: CASSLQGSGEKLFF.

The chain links TRBV6-1 to TRBJ1-1, with D unclear. The CDR3 has 15 amino acids. Trimming took off 6 bases at V and 2 bases at J, with 16 bases between the two ends. Germline CDR1 MNHNS, CDR2 SASEGT. CDR3 sequence (DNA): TGTGCCAGCAGGAGGCCGCTCTCTGATAACACTGAAGCTTTCTTT. This sequence encodes CASRRPLSDNTEAFF.

J is TRBJ1-1 and V is TRBV9, with 9 positions matching TRBD1. This CDR3 region has 17 residues. Germline V gene lookup returns CDR1 SGDLS and CDR2 YYNGEE. The junction had 10 bases not matched to a gene; V was cut back by 0 bases and J by 4 bases. The CDR3 bases are TGTGCCAGCAGCGTAGTCGGTCCGGGACAGGGATCCACTGAAGCTTTCTTT. This codes for CASSVVGPGQGSTEAFF.

This sequence joins TRBV9 and TRBJ2-2; unclear D gene. In germline, CDR1 is SGDLS, CDR2 YYNGEE. The V end lost 4 bases, the J end lost 4 bases, and 11 bases lay between the germline ends. This CDR3 comprises 14 residues. The CDR3 nucleotides read TGTGCCAGCAGCATGACTTCAACCACCGGGGAGCTGTTTTTT. This codes for CASSMTSTTGELFF.

The chain links TRBV7-3 to TRBJ2-3; 11 nucleotides align to TRBD2. Germline V gene data show CDR1 as SGHTA and CDR2 as FQGTGA. The V and J ends lost 5 bases and 3 bases, in that order; junction bases with no gene match: 4. There are 15 residues in the CDR3. This CDR3 is CASSPGTSGTDTQYF. CDR3 DNA: TGTGCCAGCAGCCCAGGGACTAGCGGAACAGATACGCAGTATTTT.

The gene calls are TRBV9 and TRBJ2-1, with D perhaps matching TRBD1 (8 bases). V was trimmed by 0 bases and J by 6 bases, leaving 28 bases between them. This CDR3 has 20 residues. Germline assignment: CDR1 SGDLS and CDR2 YYNGEE. CDR3 amino acids: CASSVAADRGYGAGVNEQFF. DNA of the CDR3: TGTGCCAGCAGCGTAGCTGCAGACAGGGGTTATGGGGCGGGAGTCAATGAGCAGTTCTTC.

The rearrangement links TRBV5-1 to TRBJ2-5; 10 bases align to TRBD2. The V and J ends lost 0 bases and 5 bases, in that order; junction bases with no gene match: 7. The germline V gene encodes CDR1 SGHRS and CDR2 YFSETQ. This CDR3 spans 16 amino acids. The CDR3 coding sequence is TGCGCCAGCAGCTTGGTGGCTAGCGGGAGTAGGGAGACCCAGTACTTC. It encodes CASSLVASGSRETQYF.

This clone showed up just a few times. The V and J genes are TRBV6-1 and TRBJ2-1, with a tentative D call TRBD2 (5 bases). CDR3 size: 15 residues. V dropped 1 base and J dropped 2 bases, with 9 bases sitting between them. Germline V gives CDR1 MNHNS, CDR2 SASEGT. Written as DNA, the CDR3 is TGTGCCAGCAGTGAAGAGAGCGGAACCTACAATGAGCAGTTCTTC. Translated: CASSEESGTYNEQFF.

The CDR3 loop reads CASSVNRVGSTEAFF. The DNA for the CDR3 is TGTGCCAGCAGTGTCAACAGGGTGGGGAGCACTGAAGCTTTCTTT. The rearrangement links TRBV5-6 to TRBJ1-1, with D possibly matching TRBD1 (6 bases). The germline V gene has CDR1 SGHDT and CDR2 YYEEEE. V lost 5 bases and J 4 bases, leaving 18 bases between the germline ends. The CDR3 runs to 15 residues.

The chain carries TRBV30 and TRBJ2-3; D gene ambiguous. The ends were cut back, 5 bases at V and 1 base at J, with 7 bases in the middle. The CDR3 runs to 12 residues. CDR1 and CDR2 (germline): GTSNPN, SVGIG (reference sequence). CDR3: CAWGTGTDTQYF. For the CDR3, the DNA is TGTGCCTGGGGAACAGGCACAGATACGCAGTATTTT.

The chain uses TRBV7-7 and TRBJ2-5; D is unresolved. Trimming removed 2 bases from V and 5 bases from J, with 12 bases in between. This CDR3 has 14 residues. Germline-derived CDR1 and CDR2 are SSHAT and FNYEAQ (reference sequence). CDR3 in amino acids: CASSLSPSVETQYF. CDR3 DNA sequence: TGTGCCAGCAGCTTATCACCGTCGGTTGAGACCCAGTACTTC.

V is TRBV4-1 and J is TRBJ2-3, with unresolved D. This CDR3 is built from 15 residues. Trimming left V 2 bases short and J 0 bases short, with 9 bases between. Germline V lookup: CDR1 MGHRA, CDR2 YSYEKL. As DNA, the CDR3 is TGCGCCAGCAGCCAAACAGAAACTAGCACAGATACGCAGTATTTT. Translating it yields CASSQTETSTDTQYF.

This rearrangement joins TRBV27 to TRBJ2-1; D ambiguous. Germline assignment: CDR1 MNHEY and CDR2 SMNVEV (reference sequence). V was trimmed by 0 bases and J by 0 bases, leaving 15 bases between them. This CDR3 spans 18 amino acids. CDR3 protein: CASSLSRPAGSSYNEQFF. CDR3 DNA: TGTGCCAGCAGTTTATCCCGCCCGGCAGGCAGCTCCTACAATGAGCAGTTCTTC.

This chain links TRBV15 with TRBJ2-1, with TRBD2 matching over 8 bases. Germline V gene lookup returns CDR1 LNHNV and CDR2 YYDKDF (reference sequence). The CDR3 totals 14 residues. V trimming: 4 bases; J trimming: 7 bases; junction bases outside the gene matches: 6. CDR3 sequence: CATSISGRGNEQFF. In DNA form, the CDR3 reads TGTGCCACCAGCATCTCCGGGAGGGGGAATGAGCAGTTCTTC.

This clone occurred once. The chain has TRBV19 and TRBJ1-1; a possible D gene is TRBD1 (6 bases). This CDR3 is 14 amino acids long. V shed 5 bases and J shed 4 bases, with 14 bases lying between them. Germline CDR1 reads LNHDA; CDR2 reads SQIVND (reference sequence). CDR3 sequence (DNA): TGTGCCAGTAGTGTACAGGGAGTCAGCACTGAAGCTTTCTTT. It specifies CASSVQGVSTEAFF.

This clone was observed a single time. V gene TRBV6-5 combines with J gene TRBJ2-1, with 7 positions matching TRBD1. The germline gives CDR1 MNHEY, CDR2 SVGAGI. The CDR3 is 14 residues long. Unmatched junction bases numbered 5, after V lost 2 bases and J lost 7 bases. The DNA for the CDR3 is TGTGCCAGCAGTTACGCACAGGGGCGGAATGAGCAGTTCTTC. Protein: CASSYAQGRNEQFF.

The gene calls are TRBV19 and TRBJ2-4; D not resolved. The CDR3 consists of 14 residues. The V end was cut by 4 bases, the J end by 2 bases, with 9 bases between. Germline loops: CDR1 LNHDA, CDR2 SQIVND (reference sequence). The chain's CDR3 is CASSSQATKNIQYF. CDR3 coding DNA: TGTGCCAGTAGTAGCCAGGCCACCAAAAACATTCAGTACTTC. Complete variable domain (other parts from reference TRBV19 and TRBJ2-4): DGGITQSPKYLFRKEGQNVTLSCEQNLNHDAMYWYRQDPGQGLRLIYYSQIVNDFQKGDIAEGYSVSREKKESFPLTVTSAQKNPTAFYLCASSSQATKNIQYFGAGTRLSVL.

The chain's CDR3 is CAWSWPDSYEQYF. CDR3 coding DNA: TGTGCCTGGAGTTGGCCCGACTCCTACGAGCAGTACTTC. V usage is TRBV30 and J usage is TRBJ2-7; D remains ambiguous. CDR1 is GTSNPN and CDR2 is SVGIG in the germline V gene (reference sequence). The CDR3 totals 13 residues. V was shortened by 2 bases and J by 0 bases, with 8 bases between the two germline ends.

In nucleotides, the CDR3 is TGTGCCAGTACCCCCATCGGAGAGATTAACACTGAAGCTTTCTTT. It encodes CASTPIGEINTEAFF. The gene calls are TRBV19 and TRBJ1-1; D remains ambiguous. Trimming removed 7 bases from V and 2 bases from J, with 17 bases in between. Germline CDR1 LNHDA, CDR2 SQIVND (reference sequence). The CDR3 totals 15 residues.

This clone was seen just once. The V call is TRBV28, the J call TRBJ2-2; D is unclear. The CDR3 sequence is 13 residues long. The V end lost 5 bases, the J end lost 5 bases, and 9 bases lay between the germline ends. Per the germline V gene, CDR1 is MDHEN and CDR2 is SYDVKM. The CDR3 loop reads CASSPPGTGELFF. The CDR3 region has the DNA TGTGCCAGCAGTCCCCCCGGGACCGGGGAGCTGTTTTTT.

The chain has TRBV4-3 and TRBJ2-4; 12 nucleotides line up with TRBD2. The germline V gene has CDR1 LGHNA and CDR2 YSLEER. J lost 7 bases, V lost 0 bases, and 10 bases had no gene match. The CDR3 has 18 amino acids. As DNA, the CDR3 is TGCGCCAGCAGCCAAGAAGGTGGACTAGCGGGAACGCGGAACATTCAGTACTTC. This gives the protein CASSQEGGLAGTRNIQYF.

The J gene is TRBJ2-3, the V gene TRBV11-2, with 12 bases aligning to TRBD2. The CDR3 is 15 amino acids. V shed 4 bases, J shed 1 base, and the junction held 0 bases outside the gene matches. Germline CDR1 SGHAT, CDR2 FQNNGV. In DNA, the CDR3 is TGTGCCAGCAGCTGGACTAGCGGGGGCACAGATACGCAGTATTTT. Protein sequence: CASSWTSGGTDTQYF.